Presented here are 19 T cell receptor beta chains from one specimen sequenced in a study of beta chain features in type 1 diabetes. Study-wide results and caveats: In every one of the four CD4+ subsets, TCRB CDR3s were moderately but significantly shorter in Type 1 diabetes patients.

cDNA synthesis used the whole RNA isolate, giving expressed TCRB sequences. Produced via immunoSEQ multiplex PCR; TCRdb's table is partial and in-frame only. The sample has a few hundred thousand clones; roughly an eighth are singletons. These receptors are not linked to any known antigen. The specimen sequenced was naive CD4+ T cells from blood. All receptors derive from a young man with type 1 diabetes.

This clone appeared a few times. This sequence joins TRBV2 and TRBJ2-7, with TRBD2 identical over 9 bases. After removal of 6 bases from V and 2 bases from J, the junction contained 5 bases not matched to a gene. Germline V lookup: CDR1 SNHLY, CDR2 FYNNEI. The CDR3 has 14 residues. CDR3 DNA sequence: TGTGCCAGCAGGGGGGTAGCGGGAGCCTACGAGCAGTACTTC. It yields the protein CASRGVAGAYEQYF.

The chain links TRBV30 to TRBJ2-3; 12 bases match TRBD1. CDR3 length: 15 amino acids. V was clipped by 3 bases and J by 5 bases; unmatched bases: 6. Germline V gene sequence: CDR1 GTSNPN, CDR2 SVGIG (reference sequence). This chain's CDR3 is CAWSARDRGLDTQYF. The CDR3 region has the DNA TGTGCCTGGAGCGCCCGGGACAGGGGGCTAGATACGCAGTATTTT.

The V call is TRBV7-3, the J call TRBJ2-3; D is ambiguous. Germline CDR1 and CDR2: SGHTA and FQGTGA. V was pared by 3 bases and J by 0 bases, with 4 bases between. The CDR3 runs to 13 residues. The CDR3 DNA follows: TGTGCCAGCAGCTTCCTCAGCACAGATACGCAGTATTTT. Amino acids: CASSFLSTDTQYF.

This clone was detected a few times. This sample includes further DNA sequences coding for the same CDR3. The rearrangement links TRBV2 to TRBJ1-5; the match to TRBD1 covers 7 bases. The CDR3 runs to 14 residues. Germline loops: CDR1 SNHLY, CDR2 FYNNEI. V shed 3 bases, J shed 4 bases, and the junction held 3 bases outside the gene matches. DNA for the CDR3: TGTGCCAGCAGTGAGACGACAGGGAATCAGCCCCAGCATTTT. As protein: CASSETTGNQPQHF.

This clone was counted between two and nine times. The chain recombines TRBV9 with TRBJ2-5; D is unresolved. Germline CDR1 SGDLS, CDR2 YYNGEE. CDR3 length equals 11 residues. V dropped 0 bases and J dropped 5 bases, with 2 bases sitting between them. The CDR3 is CASSVAETQYF. The CDR3 DNA reads as TGTGCCAGCAGCGTAGCTGAGACCCAGTACTTC.

The chain links TRBV5-1 to TRBJ2-5; D is perhaps TRBD2 (6 bases). Germline V gene data show CDR1 as SGHRS and CDR2 as YFSETQ. The CDR3 extends over 13 amino acids. Trimming shortened V by 0 bases and J by 3 bases, and 6 bases separated the two germline ends. CDR3 sequence reads: CASSLGGEETQYF. The CDR3 DNA reads TGCGCCAGCAGCTTGGGCGGGGAAGAGACCCAGTACTTC. Looking up the rest from reference TRBV5-1 and TRBJ2-5 gives the full variable domain: KAGVTQTPRYLIKTRGQQVTLSCSPISGHRSVSWYQQTPGQGLQFLFEYFSETQRNKGNFPGRFSGRQFSNSRSEMNVSTLELGDSALYLCASSLGGEETQYFGPGTRLLVL.

This clone was observed a handful of times. The genes are TRBV28 and TRBJ2-7; 7 positions agree with TRBD1. V gave up 6 bases and J gave up 1 base; unmatched junction bases: 3. CDR3 length: 13 amino acids. CDR1 and CDR2 from the germline V gene are MDHEN and SYDVKM. DNA for the CDR3: TGTGCCAGCAGCTGGGGACAGTCCTACGAGCAGTACTTC. This codes for CASSWGQSYEQYF.

This clone was detected only a few times. The rearrangement links TRBV5-1 to TRBJ2-1; 7 nucleotides match TRBD1. The V segment lost 2 bases and the J segment 2 bases; nucleotides outside the gene matches: 4. Per the germline V gene, CDR1 is SGHRS and CDR2 is YFSETQ. The CDR3 consists of 15 residues. CDR3: CASSLGTVAYNEQFF. The CDR3, as DNA: TGCGCCAGCAGCTTAGGGACAGTCGCCTACAATGAGCAGTTCTTC.

CDR3 protein: CASSYSIAAYEQYF. Written as DNA, the CDR3 is TGTGCCAGCAGTTACTCGATCGCAGCCTACGAGCAGTACTTC. The rearrangement uses TRBV6-6 and TRBJ2-7; D is uncertain. Germline V lookup: CDR1 MNHNY, CDR2 SVGAGI (reference sequence). The CDR3 totals 14 residues. Trimming removed 0 bases at V and 2 bases at J, with 8 bases between.

This clone has just a few counts. J is TRBJ1-1 and V is TRBV6-1; D call uncertain. Looked up from germline, CDR1 is MNHNS and CDR2 is SASEGT. Trimming pared 6 bases from V and 5 bases from J, leaving 13 bases between. This CDR3 has 13 amino acids. The DNA of the CDR3 is TGTGCCAGCAGGAATCGAGGTGGGACTGAAGCTTTCTTT. This codes for CASRNRGGTEAFF.

The chain has TRBV9 and TRBJ2-7; possibly TRBD1 for D (6 bases). The CDR3 has 14 residues. The germline V gene encodes CDR1 SGDLS and CDR2 YYNGEE. Trimming pared 3 bases from V and 3 bases from J, leaving 13 bases between. This chain's CDR3 is CASSATGIGYEQYF. The CDR3 bases are TGTGCCAGCAGCGCTACAGGGATCGGCTACGAGCAGTACTTC.

The chain uses TRBV30 and TRBJ2-3; 7 positions agree with TRBD1. The J segment lost 0 bases and the V segment lost 3 bases, leaving 0 bases of the junction unmatched. The germline V gene encodes CDR1 GTSNPN and CDR2 SVGIG (reference sequence). This CDR3 has 13 amino acids. The DNA of the CDR3 is TGTGCCTGGAGACAGGGGAGCACAGATACGCAGTATTTT. Its protein is CAWRQGSTDTQYF.

The chain links TRBV6-1 to TRBJ2-1, with 8 bases lining up with TRBD2. V was clipped by 2 bases and J by 3 bases; unmatched bases: 15. CDR1 MNHNS and CDR2 SASEGT come from the germline V gene. The CDR3 spans 19 residues. The CDR3: CASSESAKPGLAGYNEQFF. The CDR3 region has the DNA TGTGCCAGCAGTGAATCGGCAAAACCTGGACTAGCAGGCTACAATGAGCAGTTCTTC.

The V call is TRBV5-4, the J call TRBJ2-1; 8 nucleotides align to TRBD2. This CDR3 has 18 amino acids. V was pared by 4 bases and J by 4 bases, with 16 bases of the junction left unmatched. Germline V gene lookup returns CDR1 SGHNT and CDR2 YYREEE (reference sequence). The CDR3: CASSGGGFSGNLYNEQFF. CDR3 DNA sequence: TGTGCCAGCAGCGGAGGAGGTTTTAGCGGGAATCTTTACAATGAGCAGTTCTTC.

This chain connects TRBV21-1 to TRBJ2-2; whether TRBD2, the table's D call, matches the DNA was not checked. TRBV21-1 is annotated as a pseudogene. The CDR3 length is 14 residues. CDR3 DNA: TGTGCCAGCAGCGGGAAGGAGGATACCGGGGAGCTGTTTTTT. It yields the protein CASSGKEDTGELFF.

This chain links TRBV7-7 with TRBJ2-1; TRBD2 is a possible D gene (6 bases). The CDR3 is made up of 16 amino acids. Trimming cost V 1 base and J 4 bases, with 14 bases left between them. From germline, CDR1 is SSHAT and CDR2 FNYEAQ (reference sequence). In DNA, the CDR3 is TGTGCCAGCAGCTTAGGGGAGGCGTTCCCTTACAATGAGCAGTTCTTC. Translation: CASSLGEAFPYNEQFF. The full variable domain, completed using reference TRBV7-7 and TRBJ2-1, is GAGVSQSPRYKVTKRGQDVTLRCDPISSHATLYWYQQALGQGPEFLTYFNYEAQPDKSGLPSDRFSAERPEGSISTLTIQRTEQRDSAMYRCASSLGEAFPYNEQFFGPGTRLTVL.

The chain combines TRBV15 with TRBJ2-3; D is perhaps TRBD1 (6 bases). V shed 8 bases and J shed 2 bases, with 11 bases lying between them. This CDR3 has 13 residues. Germline V gene lookup returns CDR1 LNHNV and CDR2 YYDKDF (reference sequence). The CDR3 DNA is TGTGCCACCGGGGGCCAGCACACAGATACGCAGTATTTT. Encoded protein: CATGGQHTDTQYF.

The chain recombines TRBV5-1 with TRBJ2-3; 7 bases are a match to TRBD1. The V gene end was trimmed by 2 bases and the J gene end by 4 bases; junction bases not matched to a gene: 1. From germline, CDR1 is SGHRS and CDR2 YFSETQ. This CDR3 is 13 amino acids long. CDR3 protein: CASSFQGADTQYF. The CDR3 region has the DNA TGCGCCAGCAGCTTCCAGGGGGCAGATACGCAGTATTTT.

This clone has just a few counts. The chain is built from TRBV9 and TRBJ1-1; D remains ambiguous. Trimming took 3 bases from V and 6 from J, leaving 18 bases between them. Germline V CDR1 and CDR2: SGDLS, YYNGEE. The CDR3 consists of 15 residues. The CDR3 sequence is CASSAHIAAQPEAFF. DNA for the CDR3: TGTGCCAGCAGCGCCCATATCGCGGCCCAACCTGAAGCTTTCTTT.